This T cell receptor (beta chain) was captured by sequencing in a study of T cells after posttransplantation cyclophosphamide. Clones were sequenced by immunoSEQ multiplex PCR, and TCRdb holds only the in-frame ones, with some missing. Singletons are absent from the sample, which has 30,000 or so clones. This CDR3 is 15 amino acids long. Trimming shortened V by 5 bases and J by 6 bases, and 17 bases separated the two germline ends. Germline assignment: CDR1 SEHNR and CDR2 FQNEAQ (reference sequence). At least ten counts were recorded for this clone. The sequence was collected from an older woman in good health, CMV-negative, and a related stem cell transplant donor. The V gene is TRBV7-9, the J gene TRBJ2-1; tentatively, D is TRBD1 (6 bases). Sequencing was done on a sample of PBMCs. CDR3 loop: CASSRSGTLGNEQFF. For the CDR3, the DNA is TGTGCCAGCAGCCGATCCGGGACATTGGGCAATGAGCAGTTCTTC. Filled out from reference TRBV7-9 and TRBJ2-1, the complete variable domain reads DTGVSQNPRHKITKRGQNVTFRCDPISEHNRLYWYRQTLGQGPEFLTYFQNEAQLEKSRLLSDRFSAERPKGSFSTLEIQRTEQGDSAMYLCASSRSGTLGNEQFFGPGTRLTVL.